The clone carrying this T cell receptor (beta chain) was observed once. Its matching antigen is unknown. Treatment noted: about 20 received Ad26.COV2.S at low or high dose, single or two shots; about 5 received placebo; per-sample allocation not given. Day 63 after the first vaccine or placebo injection was the time point for sampling. What was given as vaccine was an Ad26 vector encoding Wuhan-strain SARS-CoV-2 spike. This specimen comes from a study of Ad26.COV2.S vaccination and SARS-CoV-2 variants. Study overall: Once, or twice with 56 days between doses, Ad26.COV2.S was given intramuscularly.

The data were produced by immunoSEQ multiplex PCR, yet TCRdb's version contains in-frame clones alone and is incomplete. The repertoire consists of fewer than 400,000 clones, with about 90% occurring once and the leading ten covering roughly 6%. Study conclusions and caveats: Using TCR breadth and depth analyses may have led to underestimated total T cell responses. Higher spike-specific TCR breadth was found in vaccine recipients than in placebo recipients.

In germline, CDR1 is LGHNA, CDR2 YSLEER. This CDR3 contains 17 residues. J lost 5 bases, V lost 0 bases, and 12 bases had no gene match. This rearrangement joins TRBV4-3 to TRBJ2-5, with TRBD2 matching 7 bases. Here the sequenced sample was peripheral blood, taken in a trial of Ad26.COV2.S vaccine versus placebo. This receptor was obtained from a person between 18 and 59 years old who received the Ad26.COV2.S COVID-19 vaccine or a placebo. The CDR3 loop is CASSQDPGGASRETQYF. The CDR3 bases are TGCGCCAGCAGCCAAGATCCGGGAGGAGCCTCGAGGGAGACCCAGTACTTC.